This TCR beta chain was identified in a study of blood T cell repertoires in COVID-19. Study summary: The origin of the acute and convalescent COVID-19 samples was the United States, Italy and Spain.

Clinical history reported by participants formed the basis on which cohorts were assigned. Donors in Cohort 3 who had recovered were those with two negative PCRs, healthcare professional clearance, or resolution of their symptoms. The authors' processing: Estimation of nucleated cell counts was performed using reference gene primer amplification. Sequenced by immunoSEQ multiplex PCR; TCRdb stores in-frame clones only, minus some. For V, J and clone size, that table is used; D and trimming come from the DNA. The data contain about 180,000 clones, around 86% of them singletons. This CDR3 is 14 amino acids long. Per germline, CDR1 LNHDA and CDR2 SQIVND (reference sequence). V gave up 1 base and J gave up 4 bases, with 11 bases separating them.

What was sequenced was PBMCs or T cells enriched from blood (not recorded which). The chain recombines TRBV19 with TRBJ2-7; weak D call: TRBD2 (6 bases). The clonotype originates from a woman aged 30 to 39 who had recovered from COVID-19. CDR3: CASSIGEETYEQYF. DNA of the CDR3: TGTGCCAGTAGTATAGGGGAGGAGACTTACGAGCAGTACTTC.